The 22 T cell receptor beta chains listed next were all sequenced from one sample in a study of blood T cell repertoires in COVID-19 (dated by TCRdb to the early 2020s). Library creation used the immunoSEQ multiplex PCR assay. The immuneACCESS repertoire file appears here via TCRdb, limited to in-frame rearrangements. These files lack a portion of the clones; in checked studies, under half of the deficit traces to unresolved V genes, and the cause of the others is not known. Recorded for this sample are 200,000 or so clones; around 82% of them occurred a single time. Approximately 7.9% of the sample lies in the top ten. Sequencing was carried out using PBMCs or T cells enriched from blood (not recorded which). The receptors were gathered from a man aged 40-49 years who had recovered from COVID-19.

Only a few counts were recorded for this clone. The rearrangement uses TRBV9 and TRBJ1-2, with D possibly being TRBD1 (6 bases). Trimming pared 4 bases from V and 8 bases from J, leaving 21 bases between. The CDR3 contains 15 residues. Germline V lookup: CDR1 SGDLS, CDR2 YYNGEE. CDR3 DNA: TGTGCCAGCAGCCCGTGGGACAAGAGGTCTTCGGGCTACACCTTC. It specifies CASSPWDKRSSGYTF.

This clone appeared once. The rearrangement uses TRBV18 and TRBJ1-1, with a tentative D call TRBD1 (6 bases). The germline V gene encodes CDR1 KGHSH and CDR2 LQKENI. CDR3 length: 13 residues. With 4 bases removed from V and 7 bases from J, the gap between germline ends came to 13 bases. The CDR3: CASSQQGRIEAFF. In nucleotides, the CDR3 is TGTGCCAGCTCACAACAGGGACGGATTGAAGCTTTCTTT.

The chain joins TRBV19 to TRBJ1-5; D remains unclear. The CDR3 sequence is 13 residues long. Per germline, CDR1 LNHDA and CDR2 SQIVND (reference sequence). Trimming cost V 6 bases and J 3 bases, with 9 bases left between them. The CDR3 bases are TGTGCCAGTAGGGCCCACGACAATCAGCCCCAGCATTTT. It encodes CASRAHDNQPQHF.

CDR3 nucleotide sequence: TGTGCCAGCAGGACTGACTGGCCCCCTTACTATGGCTACACCTTC. Protein product: CASRTDWPPYYGYTF. The chain joins TRBV7-2 to TRBJ1-2; D not certain. This CDR3 is 15 amino acids long. Trimming removed 6 bases from V and 3 bases from J, with 17 bases in between. Germline CDR1 reads SGHTA; CDR2 reads FQGNSA.

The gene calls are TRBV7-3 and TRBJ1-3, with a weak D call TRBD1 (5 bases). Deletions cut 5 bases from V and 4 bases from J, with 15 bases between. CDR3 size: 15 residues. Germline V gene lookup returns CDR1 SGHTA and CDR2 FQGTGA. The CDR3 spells CASSPDDSPGNTIYF. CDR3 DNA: TGTGCCAGCAGCCCTGATGACAGTCCAGGAAACACCATATATTTT.

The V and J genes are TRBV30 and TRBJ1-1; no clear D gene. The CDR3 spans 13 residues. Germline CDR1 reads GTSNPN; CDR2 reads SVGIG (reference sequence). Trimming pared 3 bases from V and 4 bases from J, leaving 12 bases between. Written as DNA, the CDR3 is TGTGCCTGGAGCCCAGCGGCGTCCACTGAAGCTTTCTTT. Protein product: CAWSPAASTEAFF.

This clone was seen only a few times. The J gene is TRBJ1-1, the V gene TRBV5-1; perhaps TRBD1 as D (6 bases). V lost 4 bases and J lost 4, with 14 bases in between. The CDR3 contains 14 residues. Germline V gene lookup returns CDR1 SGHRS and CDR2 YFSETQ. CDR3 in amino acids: CASSRTTGSTEAFF. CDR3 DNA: TGCGCCAGCAGCCGGACCACAGGGAGCACTGAAGCTTTCTTT.

The CDR3: CASSEGLADYEQYF. DNA for the CDR3: TGTGCCAGCAGCGAGGGACTAGCGGACTACGAGCAGTACTTC. The J gene is TRBJ2-7, the V gene TRBV9; 11 nucleotides align to TRBD2. Looked up from germline, CDR1 is SGDLS and CDR2 is YYNGEE. The ends lost 3 bases at V and 3 bases at J; junction bases unmatched: 2. The CDR3 extends over 14 amino acids.

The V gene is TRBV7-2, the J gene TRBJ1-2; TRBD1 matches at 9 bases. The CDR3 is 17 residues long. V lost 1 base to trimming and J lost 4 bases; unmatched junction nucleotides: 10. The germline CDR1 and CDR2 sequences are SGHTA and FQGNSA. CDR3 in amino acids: CASSLGGPGQGVYGYTF. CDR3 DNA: TGTGCCAGCAGCTTAGGAGGTCCGGGACAGGGCGTCTATGGCTACACCTTC.

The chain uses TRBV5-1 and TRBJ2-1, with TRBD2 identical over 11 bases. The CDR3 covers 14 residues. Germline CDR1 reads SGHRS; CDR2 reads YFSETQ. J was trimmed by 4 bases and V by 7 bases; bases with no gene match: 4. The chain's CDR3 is CASRIAGGYNEQFF. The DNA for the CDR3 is TGCGCCAGCCGAATAGCGGGGGGGTACAATGAGCAGTTCTTC. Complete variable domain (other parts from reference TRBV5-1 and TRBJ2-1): KAGVTQTPRYLIKTRGQQVTLSCSPISGHRSVSWYQQTPGQGLQFLFEYFSETQRNKGNFPGRFSGRQFSNSRSEMNVSTLELGDSALYLCASRIAGGYNEQFFGPGTRLTVL.

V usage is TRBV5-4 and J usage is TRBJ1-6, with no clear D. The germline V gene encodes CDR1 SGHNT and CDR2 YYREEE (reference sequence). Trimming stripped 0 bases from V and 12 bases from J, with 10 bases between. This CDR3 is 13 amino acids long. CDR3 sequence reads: CASSLEEGVPLHF. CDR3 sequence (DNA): TGTGCCAGCAGCTTGGAAGAGGGAGTACCCCTCCACTTT.

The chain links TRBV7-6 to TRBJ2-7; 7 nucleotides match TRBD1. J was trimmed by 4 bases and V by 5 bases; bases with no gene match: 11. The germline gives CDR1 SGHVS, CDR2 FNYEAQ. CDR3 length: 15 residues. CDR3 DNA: TGTGCCAGCAGCGTCCGGTACAGGGGATATTACGAGCAGTACTTC. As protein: CASSVRYRGYYEQYF. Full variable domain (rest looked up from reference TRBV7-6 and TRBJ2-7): GAGVSQSPRYKVTKRGQDVALRCDPISGHVSLYWYRQALGQGPEFLTYFNYEAQQDKSGLPNDRFSAERPEGSISTLTIQRTEQRDSAMYRCASSVRYRGYYEQYFGPGTRLTVT.

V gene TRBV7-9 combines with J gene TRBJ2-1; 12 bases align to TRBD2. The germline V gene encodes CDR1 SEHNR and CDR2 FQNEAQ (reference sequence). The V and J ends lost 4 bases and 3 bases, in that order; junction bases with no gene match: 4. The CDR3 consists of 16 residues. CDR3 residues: CASSSGLAGSYNEQFF. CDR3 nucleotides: TGTGCCAGCAGCTCAGGACTAGCGGGAAGCTACAATGAGCAGTTCTTC. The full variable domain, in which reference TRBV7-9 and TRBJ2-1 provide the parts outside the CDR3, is DTGVSQNPRHKITKRGQNVTFRCDPISEHNRLYWYRQTLGQGPEFLTYFQNEAQLEKSRLLSDRFSAERPKGSFSTLEIQRTEQGDSAMYLCASSSGLAGSYNEQFFGPGTRLTVL.

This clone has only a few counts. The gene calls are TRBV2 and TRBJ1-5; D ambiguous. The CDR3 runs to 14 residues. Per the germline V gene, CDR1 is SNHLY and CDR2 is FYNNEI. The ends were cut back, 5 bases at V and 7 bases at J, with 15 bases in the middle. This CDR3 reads CASSPSGFLQPQHF. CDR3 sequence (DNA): TGTGCCAGCAGTCCTTCGGGGTTTTTACAGCCCCAGCATTTT.

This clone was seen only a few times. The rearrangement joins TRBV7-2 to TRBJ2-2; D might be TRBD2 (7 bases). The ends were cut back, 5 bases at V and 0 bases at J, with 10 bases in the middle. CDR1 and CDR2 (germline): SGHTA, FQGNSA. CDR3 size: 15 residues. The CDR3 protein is CASSGGGANTGELFF. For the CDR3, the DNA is TGTGCCAGCAGCGGAGGGGGGGCGAACACCGGGGAGCTGTTTTTT. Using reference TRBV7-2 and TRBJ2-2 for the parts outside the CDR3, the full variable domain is GAGVSQSPSNKVTEKGKDVELRCDPISGHTALYWYRQSLGQGLEFLIYFQGNSAPDKSGLPSDRFSAERTGGSVSTLTIQRTQQEDSAVYLCASSGGGANTGELFFGEGSRLTVL.

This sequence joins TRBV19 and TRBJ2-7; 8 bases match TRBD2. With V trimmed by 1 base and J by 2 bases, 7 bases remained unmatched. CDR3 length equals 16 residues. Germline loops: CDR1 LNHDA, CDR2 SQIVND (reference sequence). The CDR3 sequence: CASSIASGGTPYEQYF. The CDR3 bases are TGTGCCAGTAGTATAGCGAGCGGGGGCACTCCCTACGAGCAGTACTTC.

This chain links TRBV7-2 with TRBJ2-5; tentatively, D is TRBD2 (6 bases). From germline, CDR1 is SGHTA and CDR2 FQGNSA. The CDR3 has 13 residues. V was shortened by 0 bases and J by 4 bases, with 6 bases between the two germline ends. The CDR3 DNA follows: TGTGCCAGCAGCTTAGCGGGAGGAGAGACCCAGTACTTC. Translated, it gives CASSLAGGETQYF. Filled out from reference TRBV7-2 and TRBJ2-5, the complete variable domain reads GAGVSQSPSNKVTEKGKDVELRCDPISGHTALYWYRQSLGQGLEFLIYFQGNSAPDKSGLPSDRFSAERTGGSVSTLTIQRTQQEDSAVYLCASSLAGGETQYFGPGTRLLVL.

The CDR3 is CASSVTYEQYF. The CDR3 DNA follows: TGTGCCAGCAGCGTTACCTACGAGCAGTACTTC. This chain connects TRBV7-2 to TRBJ2-7, with D hard to call. V lost 5 bases to trimming and J lost 2 bases, with 4 bases between them. The CDR3 sequence is 11 residues long. Germline V gives CDR1 SGHTA, CDR2 FQGNSA.

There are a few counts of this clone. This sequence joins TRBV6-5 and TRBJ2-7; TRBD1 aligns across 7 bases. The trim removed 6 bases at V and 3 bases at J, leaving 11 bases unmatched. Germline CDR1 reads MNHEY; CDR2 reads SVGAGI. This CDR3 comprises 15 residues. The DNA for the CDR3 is TGTGCCAGCAGAACAGGGACAGAATATCGCTACGAGCAGTACTTC. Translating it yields CASRTGTEYRYEQYF.

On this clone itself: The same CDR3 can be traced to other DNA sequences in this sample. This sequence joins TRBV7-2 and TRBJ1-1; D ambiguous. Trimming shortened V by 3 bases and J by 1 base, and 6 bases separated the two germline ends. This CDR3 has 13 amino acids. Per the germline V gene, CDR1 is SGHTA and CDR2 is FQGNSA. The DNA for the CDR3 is TGTGCCAGCAGCTTTAGTGGGAACACTGAAGCTTTCTTT. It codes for CASSFSGNTEAFF.

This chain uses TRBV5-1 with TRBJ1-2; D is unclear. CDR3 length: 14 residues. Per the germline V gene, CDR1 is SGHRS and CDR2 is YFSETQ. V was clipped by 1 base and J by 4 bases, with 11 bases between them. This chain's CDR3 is CASSLKIEGYGYTF. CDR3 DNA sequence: TGCGCCAGCAGCTTGAAGATCGAGGGCTATGGCTACACCTTC.

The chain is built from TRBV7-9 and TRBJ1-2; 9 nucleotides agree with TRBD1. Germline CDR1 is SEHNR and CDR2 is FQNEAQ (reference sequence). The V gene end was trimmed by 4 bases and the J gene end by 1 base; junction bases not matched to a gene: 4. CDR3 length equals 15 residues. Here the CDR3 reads CASSSGTGFNYGYTF. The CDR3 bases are TGTGCCAGCAGCTCCGGGACAGGGTTTAACTATGGCTACACCTTC. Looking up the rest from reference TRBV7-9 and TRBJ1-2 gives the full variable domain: DTGVSQNPRHKITKRGQNVTFRCDPISEHNRLYWYRQTLGQGPEFLTYFQNEAQLEKSRLLSDRFSAERPKGSFSTLEIQRTEQGDSAMYLCASSSGTGFNYGYTFGSGTRLTVV.